This is a list of T cell receptor beta chains from one sample in a study of control samples from healthy donors and cancer patients. Profiling relied on immunoSEQ multiplex PCR, and the TCRdb table lists in-frame clones only, not all of them. The sample contains tens of thousands of clones, around 90% of which appear only once. Sequenced material: PBMCs. Receptor source: a woman aged 55-69 years with head and neck cancer. Both conserved end residues are part of each CDR3. A D gene is named only where the DNA matches it firmly. Only some rows state a clone size, as once, few, many or a class for expanded clones.

J gene: TRBJ2-3
clone size: NA
V gene: TRBV15
D gene: TRBD2
CDR3 DNA: TGTGCCACCAGCAGTCCCCTAGCGGGAAGGGCAGATACGCAGTATTTT
CDR3 protein: CATSSPLAGRADTQYF

J gene: TRBJ1-4
clone size: NA
V gene: TRBV27
D gene: NA
CDR3 DNA: TGTGCCAGAAATGAAAAACTGTTTTTT
CDR3 protein: CARNEKLFF

J gene: TRBJ1-1
clone size: once
V gene: TRBV12-3/TRBV12-4
D gene: NA
CDR3 DNA: TGTGCCAGCAGTCGACCGGGGCTGGAAGCTTTCTTT
CDR3 protein: CASSRPGLEAFF

J gene: TRBJ1-2
clone size: once
V gene: TRBV6-2/TRBV6-3
D gene: NA
CDR3 DNA: TGTGCCAGCAGTTACGTGGGAACAGGGAACTATGGCTACACCTTC
CDR3 protein: CASSYVGTGNYGYTF

J gene: TRBJ1-2
clone size: once
V gene: TRBV5-6
D gene: TRBD1
CDR3 DNA: TGTGCCAGCAGCCCACCCGGACAGGCTTATGGCTACACCTTC
CDR3 protein: CASSPPGQAYGYTF

J gene: TRBJ1-4
clone size: NA
V gene: TRBV6-6
D gene: NA
CDR3 DNA: TGTGCCAGCAGTCTCACAGGGCCATCTTCAACTAATGAAAAACTGTTTTTT
CDR3 protein: CASSLTGPSSTNEKLFF

J gene: TRBJ1-5
clone size: few
V gene: TRBV10-3
D gene: NA
CDR3 DNA: TGTGCCATCAGTGAGGGCCCGCCGCAGCCCCAGCATTTT
CDR3 protein: CAISEGPPQPQHF

J gene: TRBJ1-5
clone size: NA
V gene: TRBV19
D gene: NA
CDR3 DNA: TGTGCCAGTAGTATTTTAGCCGCAGAGAGCAATCAGCCCCAGCATTTT
CDR3 protein: CASSILAAESNQPQHF

J gene: TRBJ1-1
clone size: NA
V gene: TRBV6-5
D gene: NA
CDR3 DNA: TGTGAATCGAAGGGGGTAGGGGCCGTGAACACTGAAGCTTTCTTT
CDR3 protein: CESKGVGAVNTEAFF

J gene: TRBJ1-2
clone size: NA
V gene: TRBV3-1/TRBV3-2
D gene: NA
CDR3 DNA: TGTGCCAGCAGCCAAGATTCCGTTCCAGGGAAGGGCTACACCTTC
CDR3 protein: CASSQDSVPGKGYTF

J gene: TRBJ1-1
clone size: NA
V gene: TRBV29-1
D gene: TRBD1
CDR3 DNA: TGCAGCGTAGAAAGGGACAGTTTGAACACTGAAGCTTTCTTT
CDR3 protein: CSVERDSLNTEAFF

J gene: TRBJ1-2
clone size: NA
V gene: TRBV2
D gene: NA
CDR3 DNA: TGTGCCAGCAGTGAAGAGTGGGGAGGGGGGTATGGCTACACCTTC
CDR3 protein: CASSEEWGGGYGYTF

J gene: TRBJ1-1
clone size: NA
V gene: TRBV5-1
D gene: TRBD1
CDR3 DNA: TGCGCCAGCAGCTCCGTGACAGGGGGAGGCACTGAAGCTTTCTTT
CDR3 protein: CASSSVTGGGTEAFF

J gene: TRBJ2-1
clone size: NA
V gene: TRBV5-8
D gene: TRBD2
CDR3 DNA: TGTGCCAGCAGCTTGAGCGCGGGAGGCTACAATGAGCAGTTCTTC
CDR3 protein: CASSLSAGGYNEQFF

J gene: TRBJ1-4
clone size: NA
V gene: TRBV9
D gene: TRBD1
CDR3 DNA: TGTGCCAGCAGCCCCAGTAGGGGACAGGGGGCCAGTAAACTGTTTTTT
CDR3 protein: CASSPSRGQGASKLFF

J gene: TRBJ2-1
clone size: NA
V gene: TRBV2
D gene: NA
CDR3 DNA: TGTGCCAGCACGGAAAGGCGGATCGAATACAATGAGCAGTTCTTC
CDR3 protein: CASTERRIEYNEQFF